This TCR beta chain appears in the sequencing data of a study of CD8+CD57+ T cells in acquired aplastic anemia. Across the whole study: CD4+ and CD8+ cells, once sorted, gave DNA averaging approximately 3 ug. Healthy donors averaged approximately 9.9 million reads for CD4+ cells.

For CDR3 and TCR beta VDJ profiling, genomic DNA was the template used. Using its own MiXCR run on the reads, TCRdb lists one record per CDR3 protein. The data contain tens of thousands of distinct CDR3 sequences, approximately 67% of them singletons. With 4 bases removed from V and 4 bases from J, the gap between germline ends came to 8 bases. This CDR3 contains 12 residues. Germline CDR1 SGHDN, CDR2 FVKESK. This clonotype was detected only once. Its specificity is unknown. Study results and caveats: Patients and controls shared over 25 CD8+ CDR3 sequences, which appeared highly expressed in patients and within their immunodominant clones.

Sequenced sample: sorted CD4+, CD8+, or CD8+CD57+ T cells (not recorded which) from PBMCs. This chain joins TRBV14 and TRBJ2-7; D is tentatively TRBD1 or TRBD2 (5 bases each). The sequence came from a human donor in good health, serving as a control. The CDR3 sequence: CASSPGPYEQYF. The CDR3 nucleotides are TGTGCCAGCAGCCCGGGGCCGTACGAGCAGTACTTC. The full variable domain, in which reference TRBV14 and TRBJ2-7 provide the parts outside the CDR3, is EAGVTQFPSHSVIEKGQTVTLRCDPISGHDNLYWYRRVMGKEIKFLLHFVKESKQDESGMPNNRFLAERTGGTYSTLKVQPAELEDSGVYFCASSPGPYEQYFGPGTRLTVT.